This paragraph reports one TCR beta chain. This sample was included in a study of blood T cell repertoires in COVID-19. Germline values: CDR1 MNHEY, CDR2 SVGAGI. This CDR3 region has 13 residues. V was clipped by 8 bases and J by 7 bases, with 14 bases between them. Assay used: immunoSEQ multiplex PCR; TCRdb lists only in-frame clones, some missing. The sample lists about 400,000 clones, roughly 87% seen once, with more than 2% in the top ten. V and J are TRBV6-5 and TRBJ1-4, with D tentatively TRBD1 (6 bases). The sequenced material came from PBMCs or T cells enriched from blood (not recorded which). The receptor's source is a woman aged 40 to 55 with acute COVID-19. CDR3 sequence: CASGGGLGEKLFF. In DNA, the CDR3 is TGTGCCAGCGGGGGGGGCTTAGGTGAAAAACTGTTTTTT.